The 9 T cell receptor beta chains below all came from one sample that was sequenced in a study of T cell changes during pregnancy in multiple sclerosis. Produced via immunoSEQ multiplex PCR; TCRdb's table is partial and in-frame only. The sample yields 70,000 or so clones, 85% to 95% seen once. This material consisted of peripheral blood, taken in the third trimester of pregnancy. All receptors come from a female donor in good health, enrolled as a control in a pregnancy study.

CDR3 DNA sequence: TGTGCCAGCAGTTCGCCGGGACAGCCGAACACTGAAGCTTTCTTT. Encoded protein: CASSSPGQPNTEAFF. J is TRBJ1-1 and V is TRBV6-5, with 7 bases aligning to TRBD1. Trimming cost V 4 bases and J 1 base; bases outside gene matches: 6. CDR1 MNHEY and CDR2 SVGAGI come from the germline V gene. This CDR3 has 15 amino acids.

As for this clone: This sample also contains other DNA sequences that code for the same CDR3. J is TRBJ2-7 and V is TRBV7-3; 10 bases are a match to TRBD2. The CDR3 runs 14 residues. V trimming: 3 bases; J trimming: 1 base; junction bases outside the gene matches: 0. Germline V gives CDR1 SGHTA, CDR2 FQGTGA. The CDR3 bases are TGTGCCAGCAGCTTGACTAGCGGGTCCTACGAGCAGTACTTC. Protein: CASSLTSGSYEQYF.

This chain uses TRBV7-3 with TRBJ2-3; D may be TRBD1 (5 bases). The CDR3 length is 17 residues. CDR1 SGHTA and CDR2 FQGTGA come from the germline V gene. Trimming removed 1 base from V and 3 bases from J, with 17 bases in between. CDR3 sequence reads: CASSLRPSTDGTDTQYF. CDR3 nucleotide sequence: TGTGCCAGCAGCTTAAGGCCTTCGACAGACGGAACAGATACGCAGTATTTT.

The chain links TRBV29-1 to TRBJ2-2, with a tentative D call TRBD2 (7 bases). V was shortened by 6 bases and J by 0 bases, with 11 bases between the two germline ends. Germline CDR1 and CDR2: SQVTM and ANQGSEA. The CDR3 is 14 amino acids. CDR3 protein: CSVGRGPNTGELFF. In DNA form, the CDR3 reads TGCAGCGTGGGGCGGGGGCCGAACACCGGGGAGCTGTTTTTT.

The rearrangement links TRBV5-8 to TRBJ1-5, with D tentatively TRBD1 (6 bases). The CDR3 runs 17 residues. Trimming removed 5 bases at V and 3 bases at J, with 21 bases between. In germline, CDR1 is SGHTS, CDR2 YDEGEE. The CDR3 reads CASSRQQGSVFNQPQHF. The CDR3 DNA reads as TGTGCCAGCAGTAGGCAACAGGGTTCCGTTTTCAATCAGCCCCAGCATTTT.

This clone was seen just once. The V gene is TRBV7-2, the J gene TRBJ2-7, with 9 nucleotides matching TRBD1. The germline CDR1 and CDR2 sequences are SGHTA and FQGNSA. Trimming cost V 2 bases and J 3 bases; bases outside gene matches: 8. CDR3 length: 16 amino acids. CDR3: CASSLPATGGVYEQYF. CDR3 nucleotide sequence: TGTGCCAGCAGCTTACCTGCGACAGGGGGTGTCTACGAGCAGTACTTC.

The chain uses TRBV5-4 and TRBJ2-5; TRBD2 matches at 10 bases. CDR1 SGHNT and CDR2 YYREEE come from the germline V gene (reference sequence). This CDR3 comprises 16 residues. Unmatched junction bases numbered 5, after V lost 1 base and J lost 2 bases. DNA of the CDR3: TGTGCCAGCAGCTTGTTCGGACTAGCGGAGCAAGAGACCCAGTACTTC. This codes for CASSLFGLAEQETQYF.

CDR3 protein: CASSLGTSGSSYEQYF. DNA of the CDR3: TGTGCCAGCAGCTTGGGGACTAGCGGGAGCTCCTACGAGCAGTACTTC. The chain combines TRBV7-3 with TRBJ2-7; TRBD2 aligns across 14 bases. This CDR3 is 16 amino acids long. Germline V lookup: CDR1 SGHTA, CDR2 FQGTGA. V was pared by 3 bases and J by 0 bases, with 1 base of the junction left unmatched.

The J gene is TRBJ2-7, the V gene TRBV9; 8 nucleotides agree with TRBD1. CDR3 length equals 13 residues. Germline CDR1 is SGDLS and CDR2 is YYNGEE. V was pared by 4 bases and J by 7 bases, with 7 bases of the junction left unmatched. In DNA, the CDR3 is TGTGCCAGCAGCACGGGACAGGCGGGGGAGCAGTACTTC. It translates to CASSTGQAGEQYF.